This T cell receptor beta chain was sequenced for a study of radiation and T cells in renal cell carcinoma. The study, taken as a whole, reports: Compared with controls, irradiated tumors showed greater TCR clonality.

The data were produced by immunoSEQ multiplex PCR, yet TCRdb's version contains in-frame clones alone and is incomplete. In the table there are approximately 5,700 clones, around 65% of which are singletons. Worth noting for this clone: The antigen remains undetermined.

Treatment in this sample: treatment-naive control, cytoreductive nephrectomy. The patient's renal cell carcinoma had clear cell pathology. The source is a human donor with renal cell carcinoma. The starting material was tumor tissue, obtained from a patient whose treatment was nephrectomy without radiotherapy.

In nucleotides, the CDR3 is TGTGCCAGTAGTAGCGGAGCCTACGAGCAGTACTTC. This translates into CASSSGAYEQYF. This chain uses TRBV19 with TRBJ2-7; no firm D call. CDR1 and CDR2 from the germline V gene are LNHDA and SQIVND (reference sequence). With 4 bases removed from V and 2 bases from J, the gap between germline ends came to 6 bases. This CDR3 has 12 amino acids.